A single sample gave rise to the 19 T cell receptor beta chains below, sequenced in a study of T cell changes during pregnancy in multiple sclerosis. Assay used: immunoSEQ multiplex PCR; TCRdb lists only in-frame clones, some missing. The sample has about 81,000 clones; just under 95% are singletons. Sequenced here: peripheral blood, sampled in the third trimester of pregnancy. Every receptor here comes from a female donor in good health, enrolled as a control in a pregnancy study.

This clone was observed a single time. This sequence joins TRBV21-1 and TRBJ2-5; TRBD1 is the table's D call, not checked against the DNA. TRBV21-1 represents a pseudogene. This CDR3 comprises 17 residues. The CDR3 DNA is TGTGCCAGCAGCACATACAAAGGGACAGGGGGGAAGGAGACCCAGTACTTC. It translates to CASSTYKGTGGKETQYF.

V is TRBV27 and J is TRBJ2-6, with a tentative D call TRBD2 (6 bases). Trimming took off 0 bases at V and 4 bases at J, with 7 bases between the two ends. Germline lookup yields CDR1 MNHEY and CDR2 SMNVEV (reference sequence). The CDR3 covers 15 residues. The CDR3 here is CASSLSAGGANVLTF. CDR3 DNA: TGTGCCAGCAGTTTATCGGCGGGGGGGGCCAACGTCCTGACTTTC.

Only one count was recorded for this clone. The gene calls are TRBV10-3 and TRBJ1-2; maybe TRBD1 (6 bases). From germline, CDR1 is ENHRY and CDR2 SYGVKD. The CDR3 consists of 18 residues. Trimming took off 8 bases at V and 1 base at J, with 26 bases between the two ends. CDR3 in amino acids: CAIGGVRTALPLNYGYTF. The CDR3 DNA follows: TGTGCCATCGGTGGGGTAAGGACAGCCCTACCCCTTAACTATGGCTACACCTTC.

This rearrangement joins TRBV5-4 to TRBJ1-2, with D hard to call. CDR1 is SGHNT, CDR2 YYREEE, per germline (reference sequence). Trimming removed 3 bases at V and 4 bases at J, with 16 bases between. The CDR3 is 15 residues long. The CDR3 nucleotides read TGTGCCAGCAGCTCCTCCCCCGCGTCACTCTATGGCTACACCTTC. Its protein is CASSSSPASLYGYTF.

The chain uses TRBV19 and TRBJ2-4; possibly TRBD1 for D (6 bases). Germline V lookup: CDR1 LNHDA, CDR2 SQIVND (reference sequence). The V and J ends lost 4 bases and 0 bases respectively, with 10 bases between them. The CDR3 length is 15 residues. CDR3 region: CASSKQGLAKNIQYF. The CDR3, as DNA: TGTGCCAGTAGTAAACAGGGTTTAGCCAAAAACATTCAGTACTTC.

The rearrangement uses TRBV15 and TRBJ1-1, with unresolved D. Between the trimmed V and J ends, which lost 1 base and 1 base, there was a span of 7 bases. Looked up from germline, CDR1 is LNHNV and CDR2 is YYDKDF (reference sequence). The CDR3 runs 14 residues. As DNA, the CDR3 is TGTGCCACCAGCAGAGGACGGGAGAACACTGAAGCTTTCTTT. Its translation is CATSRGRENTEAFF.

This chain uses TRBV28 with TRBJ1-2, with 8 bases that match TRBD1. The length of the CDR3 is 15 residues. Germline V gene data show CDR1 as MDHEN and CDR2 as SYDVKM. V lost 5 bases, J lost 3 bases, and 8 bases stayed unmatched. The DNA for the CDR3 is TGTGCCAGCAGTCCCACTATGACAGGGGACTATGGCTACACCTTC. Its protein product is CASSPTMTGDYGYTF.

The chain uses TRBV9 and TRBJ2-3, with 8 nucleotides matching TRBD2. This CDR3 spans 19 amino acids. V lost 3 bases, J lost 4 bases, and 19 bases stayed unmatched. Germline CDR1 is SGDLS and CDR2 is YYNGEE. The CDR3 here is CASSAHSPRGTRVPDTQYF. DNA of the CDR3: TGTGCCAGCAGCGCCCACTCCCCAAGGGGGACTAGAGTTCCAGATACGCAGTATTTT.

The CDR3: CASRGGFNEQFF. The CDR3 DNA sequence: TGTGCCAGCAGGGGGGGTTTCAATGAGCAGTTCTTC. V is TRBV2 and J is TRBJ2-1; tentative D call: TRBD2 (6 bases). Germline V lookup: CDR1 SNHLY, CDR2 FYNNEI. The ends were cut back, 6 bases at V and 6 bases at J, with 9 bases in the middle. CDR3 length: 12 amino acids.

The chain has TRBV29-1 and TRBJ1-1, with a possible D match to TRBD1 (5 bases). The germline V gene encodes CDR1 SQVTM and CDR2 ANQGSEA. V was shortened by 2 bases and J by 5 bases, with 15 bases between the two germline ends. The CDR3 covers 14 residues. The CDR3 DNA reads as TGCAGCGTTGAAATCACCACGCGGGGGACTGAAGCTTTCTTT. Protein: CSVEITTRGTEAFF.

V usage is TRBV30 and J usage is TRBJ1-4, with TRBD1 as a possible D gene (5 bases). This CDR3 region has 13 residues. The germline V and J ends were trimmed by 3 bases and 4 bases, with 9 bases remaining between them. Germline V gives CDR1 GTSNPN, CDR2 SVGIG (reference sequence). CDR3 residues: CAWSWGGNEKLFF. CDR3 DNA: TGTGCCTGGAGCTGGGGGGGTAATGAAAAACTGTTTTTT.

V is TRBV25-1 and J is TRBJ1-3; D may be TRBD1 (6 bases). The germline V gene has CDR1 MGHDK and CDR2 SYGVNS. V gave up 8 bases and J gave up 0 bases, with 8 bases separating them. CDR3 length: 13 residues. The CDR3 reads CASGQSSGNTIYF. DNA for the CDR3: TGTGCCAGCGGACAGAGCTCTGGAAACACCATATATTTT.

V is TRBV11-2 and J is TRBJ2-7; TRBD1 matches at 8 bases. CDR3 length equals 15 residues. Germline V gene lookup returns CDR1 SGHAT and CDR2 FQNNGV. V shed 6 bases, J shed 5 bases, and the junction held 12 bases outside the gene matches. In DNA, the CDR3 is TGTGCCAGCAGGGGAGTGGGACAGGATTTTGACGAGCAGTACTTC. Amino acids: CASRGVGQDFDEQYF.

V is TRBV28 and J is TRBJ1-4; 7 bases agree with TRBD1. The trim removed 6 bases at V and 8 bases at J, leaving 15 bases unmatched. CDR3 length: 16 residues. Germline V lookup: CDR1 MDHEN, CDR2 SYDVKM. The CDR3 DNA sequence: TGTGCCAGCAGCCCCGTTGGAACAGGGGTCAGAGAAAAACTGTTTTTT. This codes for CASSPVGTGVREKLFF.

The chain is built from TRBV27 and TRBJ2-7; 11 bases line up with TRBD1. Trimming cost V 1 base and J 3 bases; bases outside gene matches: 5. The length of the CDR3 is 16 residues. The germline V gene has CDR1 MNHEY and CDR2 SMNVEV (reference sequence). The CDR3 here is CASSLLGTGGSYEQYF. DNA for the CDR3: TGTGCCAGCAGTTTATTAGGGACAGGGGGGAGCTACGAGCAGTACTTC.

The rearrangement joins TRBV28 to TRBJ1-1, with 9 bases fitting TRBD1. V gave up 5 bases and J gave up 11 bases; unmatched junction bases: 12. This CDR3 contains 14 residues. From germline, CDR1 is MDHEN and CDR2 SYDVKM. The CDR3 DNA follows: TGTGCCAGCAGTACGCCGGGACAGGGTTCGGGGGCTTTCTTT. Translation gives CASSTPGQGSGAFF.

The gene calls are TRBV18 and TRBJ2-1; 7 bases fit TRBD1. CDR1 is KGHSH and CDR2 is LQKENI in the germline V gene. This CDR3 has 16 residues. Trimming cost V 2 bases and J 2 bases; bases outside gene matches: 6. The CDR3 here is CASSPVRQGAYNEQFF. CDR3 coding DNA: TGTGCCAGCTCACCAGTACGGCAGGGGGCCTACAATGAGCAGTTCTTC.

This clone was seen just once. The chain has TRBV11-2 and TRBJ2-3, with 8 bases matching TRBD2. The CDR3 has 15 amino acids. V gave up 2 bases and J gave up 2 bases; unmatched junction bases: 3. Germline V gene sequence: CDR1 SGHAT, CDR2 FQNNGV. The CDR3, as DNA: TGTGCCAGCAGCTTAACTAGCGGAACCACAGATACGCAGTATTTT. It specifies CASSLTSGTTDTQYF.

V and J are TRBV5-5 and TRBJ2-2; the match to TRBD1 covers 7 bases. Germline V lookup: CDR1 SGHKS, CDR2 YYEKEE (reference sequence). V dropped 2 bases and J dropped 3; count of bases not matched to a gene: 10. This CDR3 contains 17 residues. CDR3 sequence reads: CASSLLPTGRHTGELFF. CDR3 in DNA: TGTGCCAGCAGCTTACTGCCGACAGGGCGGCACACCGGGGAGCTGTTTTTT.